These T cell receptor beta chains were read from a single sample in a study of blood T cell repertoires in COVID-19. Sequenced by immunoSEQ multiplex PCR; TCRdb stores in-frame clones only, minus some. The repertoire holds tens of thousands of clones, with around 81% as singletons. Sequenced sample: peripheral blood. Every receptor here comes from a woman aged 80 or over with COVID-19, enrolled during active disease. Both conserved end residues are part of each CDR3. A D gene is named only where the DNA matches it firmly. Some rows have no size entry. The others give once, few or many, or a class for an expanded clone.

abundance: .
j_gene: TRBJ2-2
d_gene: TRBD2
v_gene: TRBV5-1
CDR3aa: CASSLVAGGTGELFF
CDR3nt: TGCGCCAGCAGCTTGGTAGCGGGAGGAACCGGGGAGCTGTTTTTT

abundance: .
j_gene: TRBJ2-1
d_gene: TRBD2
v_gene: TRBV12-5
CDR3aa: CASGSLAGVQFF
CDR3nt: TGTGCTAGTGGTTCTCTAGCGGGGGTGCAGTTCTTC

abundance: .
j_gene: TRBJ1-1
d_gene: .
v_gene: TRBV28
CDR3aa: CASRPVRTANTEAFF
CDR3nt: TGTGCCAGCAGGCCCGTGAGGACAGCGAACACTGAAGCTTTCTTT

abundance: .
j_gene: TRBJ1-5
d_gene: TRBD1
v_gene: TRBV19
CDR3aa: CASRPTGPEQPQHF
CDR3nt: TGTGCCAGTAGACCGACAGGGCCGGAACAGCCCCAGCATTTT

abundance: few
j_gene: TRBJ1-6
d_gene: TRBD1
v_gene: TRBV12-5
CDR3aa: CASGLTDRDLHF
CDR3nt: TGTGCTAGTGGTTTGACGGACAGGGACCTCCACTTT

abundance: .
j_gene: TRBJ2-7
d_gene: .
v_gene: TRBV13
CDR3aa: CASSLLGHYEQYF
CDR3nt: TGTGCCAGCAGCTTATTGGGCCACTACGAGCAGTACTTC

abundance: .
j_gene: TRBJ2-7
d_gene: TRBD1
v_gene: TRBV29-1
CDR3aa: CSVSITGAGEQYF
CDR3nt: TGCAGCGTGAGTATAACAGGGGCCGGGGAGCAGTACTTC

abundance: once
j_gene: TRBJ2-7
d_gene: .
v_gene: TRBV21-1
CDR3aa: CASSGRDRSGEQYF
CDR3nt: TGTGCCAGCAGTGGCCGGGACAGGTCGGGGGAGCAGTACTTC

abundance: .
j_gene: TRBJ2-1
d_gene: .
v_gene: TRBV10-3
CDR3aa: CAISESDGVGEQFF
CDR3nt: TGTGCCATCAGTGAGTCGGACGGGGTCGGTGAGCAGTTCTTC

abundance: .
j_gene: TRBJ2-3
d_gene: .
v_gene: TRBV5-1
CDR3aa: CASSSASGTDTQYF
CDR3nt: TGCGCCAGCAGCTCGGCCAGCGGCACAGATACGCAGTATTTT